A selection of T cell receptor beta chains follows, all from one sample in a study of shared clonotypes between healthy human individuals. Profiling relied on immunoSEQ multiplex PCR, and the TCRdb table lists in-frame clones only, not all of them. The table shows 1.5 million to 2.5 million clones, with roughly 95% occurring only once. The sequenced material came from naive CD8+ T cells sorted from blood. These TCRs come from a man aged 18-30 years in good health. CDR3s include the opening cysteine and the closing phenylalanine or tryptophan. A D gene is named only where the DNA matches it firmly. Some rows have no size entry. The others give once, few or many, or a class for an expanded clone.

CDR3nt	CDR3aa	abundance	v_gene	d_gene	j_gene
TGTGCCTGGAGTGCCGCTAGCGGGGAGCGGTTCTTC	CAWSAASGERFF	once	TRBV30	TRBD2	TRBJ2-1
TGTGCCAGCAGCTTAGACAGGGAGCCCTTTCAGCCCCAGCATTTT	CASSLDREPFQPQHF	few	TRBV7-9	.	TRBJ1-5
TGTGCCAGCAGCTTGTCATCCCGGGACAGGGGCCCCTCCTACGAGCAGTACTTC	CASSLSSRDRGPSYEQYF	.	TRBV7-2	TRBD1	TRBJ2-7
TGTGCCAGCAGCTTGGTAGATAAAACCTACGAGCAGTACTTC	CASSLVDKTYEQYF	.	TRBV5-6	.	TRBJ2-7
TGTGCCAGCAGTCCCTATCAGGGAATTATTGAAGATACGCAGTATTTT	CASSPYQGIIEDTQYF	.	TRBV27	.	TRBJ2-3
TGTGCCAGCAGCCCCAGGACTAGCGGGAGCGGCTACGAGCAGTACTTC	CASSPRTSGSGYEQYF	.	TRBV7-9	TRBD2	TRBJ2-7
TGTGCCAGCAGTTTAGGGGCCGCATGGATCACTGAAGCTTTCTTT	CASSLGAAWITEAFF	.	TRBV27	.	TRBJ1-1
TGTGCCAGCAGTGCCTTTTGGGGGGGTAACACTGAAGCTTTCTTT	CASSAFWGGNTEAFF	once	TRBV27	.	TRBJ1-1
TGCGCCAGCAGTCCTTACCGGGACAGGCCCTACGAGCAGTACTTC	CASSPYRDRPYEQYF	.	TRBV10-1	TRBD1	TRBJ2-7
TGTGCCAGCACCGAGTATGAACAGGTATCCTATGGCTACACCTTC	CASTEYEQVSYGYTF	once	TRBV6-6	.	TRBJ1-2
TGTGCCAGCAGCCTTCGGGCCGACTCCTACGAGCAGTACTTC	CASSLRADSYEQYF	.	TRBV7-3	.	TRBJ2-7
TGCAGCGTTGAAGGATTAGCGGGGAACAATGAGCAGTTCTTC	CSVEGLAGNNEQFF	.	TRBV29-1	TRBD2	TRBJ2-1
TGTGCCTGGAGTTGGGAGCAAACGGGCTATGGCTACACCTTC	CAWSWEQTGYGYTF	.	TRBV30	.	TRBJ1-2
TGTGCCAGCAGCACGGACCCAGGGGACCCCTACGAGCAGTACTTC	CASSTDPGDPYEQYF	.	TRBV5-4	.	TRBJ2-7
TGTGCCAGCTACATTCGTTCGGACTTGGGGACCGGGGAGCTGTTTTTT	CASYIRSDLGTGELFF	.	TRBV7-8	.	TRBJ2-2
TGTGCCAGCAGTGAGCTCGTCTGGACAGGCCAAGAGACCCAGTACTTC	CASSELVWTGQETQYF	.	TRBV2	TRBD1	TRBJ2-5
TGCGCCAGCAGCCAAGAAGGGACAGGGGCCTACGAGCAGTACTTC	CASSQEGTGAYEQYF	.	TRBV4-1	TRBD1	TRBJ2-7
TGCAGCGTGATATTTTATGAGCAGTTCTTC	CSVIFYEQFF	.	TRBV29-1	.	TRBJ2-1
TGCGCCAGCAGCTTGGCAGGGGGTTACGAGCCCCAGCATTTT	CASSLAGGYEPQHF	.	TRBV5-1	TRBD1	TRBJ1-5
TGTGCCAGCAGCTCGGACAGCTCAAAAATCTTC	CASSSDSSKIF	.	TRBV7-9	.	TRBJ1-2
TGTGCCAGCAGTGCTAGCGGGGGTTCCTACGAGCAGTACTTC	CASSASGGSYEQYF	.	TRBV6-5	TRBD2	TRBJ2-7
TGTGCCAGCAGCCCTGCACCGGGGGCTTTCTTT	CASSPAPGAFF	.	TRBV7-9	.	TRBJ1-1
TGCGCCAGCAGCCAAGGTTACGGCAGTACCCCCTACGAGCAGTACTTC	CASSQGYGSTPYEQYF	.	TRBV4-1	.	TRBJ2-7
TGTGCCAGCAGCGTAGGAGGCTCTGGGGCCAACGTCCTGACTTTC	CASSVGGSGANVLTF	.	TRBV9	.	TRBJ2-6
TGTGCCAGCAGTTCGGACAGGCTGGGGGGAGAGACCCAGTACTTC	CASSSDRLGGETQYF	.	TRBV6-1	.	TRBJ2-5
TGTGCCAGCAGCTTTTTGTCCCGGGGCCCCGGGACTCTAAACGAGCAGTACTTC	CASSFLSRGPGTLNEQYF	.	TRBV7-6	.	TRBJ2-7
TGTGCCAGCAGCCACTCTGGGGCCAACGTCCTGACTTTC	CASSHSGANVLTF	.	TRBV9	.	TRBJ2-6
TGTGCCAGCAGCCCCACAGCGGGGGGGCCGAGGACAGATACGCAGTATTTT	CASSPTAGGPRTDTQYF	.	TRBV7-6	TRBD2	TRBJ2-3
TGTGCCATCAGTTCCTCGGGACCGTCAGATTCACCCCTCCACTTT	CAISSSGPSDSPLHF	.	TRBV10-3	.	TRBJ1-6
TGTGCCAGCGCCCAGACGCTCTCCTACGAGCAGTACTTC	CASAQTLSYEQYF	.	TRBV28	.	TRBJ2-7
TGCAGCGTTGATTTCGGGACTAACCCCTACGAGCAGTACTTC	CSVDFGTNPYEQYF	.	TRBV29-1	TRBD2	TRBJ2-7
TGTGCCAGCAGCTTCCCCTCAGGGAACACTGAAGCTTTCTTT	CASSFPSGNTEAFF	.	TRBV5-6	.	TRBJ1-1
TGTGCCAGCAGCTTAGAGACTAGCGGGAGTCCACCAGATACGCAGTATTTT	CASSLETSGSPPDTQYF	.	TRBV9	TRBD2	TRBJ2-3
TGTGCCAGCAGCTTTGGTCTTGAAGGGCAGTACTTC	CASSFGLEGQYF	.	TRBV5-6	.	TRBJ2-7
TGTGCCAGCAGCACTCCAAACAGGGGGGCCCAAGAGACCCAGTACTTC	CASSTPNRGAQETQYF	.	TRBV2	TRBD1	TRBJ2-5
TGTGCCAGCAGCGTAGCGGGAGCGGGAGGGTACGAGCAGTACTTC	CASSVAGAGGYEQYF	.	TRBV7-9	TRBD2	TRBJ2-7
TGTGCCAGCAGCCCGGGGGAAGCCGGGACAGGGGGCTTAAGTGGCTACACCTTC	CASSPGEAGTGGLSGYTF	.	TRBV7-9	TRBD1	TRBJ1-2
TGTGCCAGCAGTAGGGGACTAGCGGGAGGGGAGACCCAGTACTTC	CASSRGLAGGETQYF	few	TRBV2	TRBD2	TRBJ2-5
TGTGCCAGCAGGGACGGGGAGACCCAGTACTTC	CASRDGETQYF	.	TRBV27	.	TRBJ2-5
TGTGCCAGCAGTTTGGCGGGCGCCGGACAGCCCCAGCATTTT	CASSLAGAGQPQHF	.	TRBV27	.	TRBJ1-5
TGTGCCAGCAGCTTAGCGGGGGGGCCTGGGAATGAGCAGTTCTTC	CASSLAGGPGNEQFF	.	TRBV7-2	.	TRBJ2-1
TGTGCCAGCAGTCCCCCGCGTAGCGGGGCGTCTGAGCAGTACTTC	CASSPPRSGASEQYF	once	TRBV6-5	TRBD2	TRBJ2-5
TGTGCCTGGAGTGTGGGGACAATCGGTTCACCCCTCCACTTT	CAWSVGTIGSPLHF	few	TRBV30	.	TRBJ1-6
TGTGCCATCAGTGGGGGCGGGAGTTCCTACGAGCAGTACTTC	CAISGGGSSYEQYF	.	TRBV10-3	TRBD2	TRBJ2-7
TGTGCCAGCAGCTTTCTGGGGACAGGGTTGGAGACCCAGTACTTC	CASSFLGTGLETQYF	once	TRBV11-2	TRBD1	TRBJ2-5
TGTGCCAGCAGTTTATTGGCAGCCACAGATACGCAGTATTTT	CASSLLAATDTQYF	.	TRBV27	.	TRBJ2-3
TGTGCCAGCTCACCATTGGCTAGCGGGAGTAGTTCCTACAATGAGCAGTTCTTC	CASSPLASGSSSYNEQFF	.	TRBV18	TRBD2	TRBJ2-1
TGCGCCAGCAGCCCGGGACTAGCGGGCGCCACAGATACGCAGTATTTT	CASSPGLAGATDTQYF	.	TRBV4-1	TRBD2	TRBJ2-3
TGTGCCAGCAGCGTAGAGCGGGAGGCCACCGGGGAGCTGTTTTTT	CASSVEREATGELFF	once	TRBV9	TRBD2	TRBJ2-2
TGTGCCAGCGCATCGCTTGAGATCCCCTACGAGCAGTACTTC	CASASLEIPYEQYF	.	TRBV27	.	TRBJ2-7
TGTGCCAGCAGTTACTCGAAAGGGCGACTTTACGAGCAGTACTTC	CASSYSKGRLYEQYF	.	TRBV6-5	.	TRBJ2-7
TGTGCCAGCAGTGGATGGGACCGCCGGGCCTACGAGCAGTACTTC	CASSGWDRRAYEQYF	.	TRBV6-5	.	TRBJ2-7
TGTGCCAGCAGAAAATATGAGGCGCCCGGGGAGCTGTTTTTT	CASRKYEAPGELFF	.	TRBV6-5	.	TRBJ2-2
TGTGCCAGCAGTCCCCAGAACAATGACTACGAGCAGTACTTC	CASSPQNNDYEQYF	.	TRBV6-6	.	TRBJ2-7